The rows below give T cell receptor beta chains drawn from one sample of a study of memory CD4+ T cells and cytomegalovirus serostatus. TCRdb's copy holds only in-frame clones and misses some; the assay was immunoSEQ multiplex PCR. The sample lists under 55,000 clones, roughly 78% occurring once. Sequenced input: memory CD4+ T cells from blood. The source of these receptors is an adult in good health and CMV-seronegative. The CDR3 runs from the conserved cysteine through the conserved F or W. A D gene is named only where the DNA matches it firmly. Clone size appears in some rows only: once, few, many, or a class for an expanded clone.

clone size,V gene,D gene,J gene,CDR3 DNA,CDR3 protein
few,TRBV19,NA,TRBJ2-7,TGTGCCAGTAGTATGGATGCAGCCTCCTACGAGCAGTACTTC,CASSMDAASYEQYF
NA,TRBV4-1,NA,TRBJ2-1,TGCGCCAGCAGCCACTACAATGAGCAGTTCTTC,CASSHYNEQFF
NA,TRBV7-2,TRBD2,TRBJ2-2,TGTGCCAGCAGCTTACGGACTAGCGGAACACCCGGGGAGCTGTTTTTT,CASSLRTSGTPGELFF
NA,TRBV18,NA,TRBJ2-6,TGTGCCAGCTCACCACCATCTTCTGGGGCCAACGTCCTGACTTTC,CASSPPSSGANVLTF
NA,TRBV5-1,NA,TRBJ2-2,TGCGCCAGCAGCTTGTTGGAATCCGGGGAGCTGTTTTTT,CASSLLESGELFF
few,TRBV7-9,NA,TRBJ1-1,TGTGCCAGCAGCTGGCCCGTCACTGAAGCTTTCTTT,CASSWPVTEAFF
NA,TRBV13,TRBD2,TRBJ2-7,TGTGCCAGCAGCGGCGGCGGGACTAGCGCCTCCTACGAGCAGTACTTC,CASSGGGTSASYEQYF
NA,TRBV30,TRBD1,TRBJ1-1,TGTGCCTGGTCGAACAGGGGAGGTAACACTGAAGCTTTCTTT,CAWSNRGGNTEAFF
NA,TRBV6-1,NA,TRBJ2-7,TGTGCCAGCAGTGAGGCCGCAAGCTCCTACGAGCAGTACTTC,CASSEAASSYEQYF
few,TRBV5-6,NA,TRBJ2-1,TGTGCCAGCAGCGTGTTCACGGACAATGAGCAGTTCTTC,CASSVFTDNEQFF
NA,TRBV2,NA,TRBJ2-7,TGTGCCAGCACCGAACAGGGATATACCTACGAGCAGTACTTC,CASTEQGYTYEQYF
NA,TRBV27,TRBD2,TRBJ2-1,TGTGCCAGCAGTCCCCACAGGGGGCTAGCGGGAGGACACAATGAGCAGTTCTTC,CASSPHRGLAGGHNEQFF
once,TRBV11-2,NA,TRBJ2-3,TGTGCCAGCAGCCATACGGACCGCACAGATACGCAGTATTTT,CASSHTDRTDTQYF
NA,TRBV7-9,TRBD1,TRBJ2-1,TGTGCCAGCAGCAATCGACAGGGATACAATGAGCAGTTCTTC,CASSNRQGYNEQFF
NA,TRBV10-3,TRBD2,TRBJ2-1,TGTGCCATCAGCCGACTAGCGGGAGACAATGAGCAGTTCTTC,CAISRLAGDNEQFF
NA,TRBV7-3,NA,TRBJ2-3,TGTGCCAGCAGTTCAAATATGGCAGATACGCAGTATTTT,CASSSNMADTQYF
NA,TRBV2,TRBD2,TRBJ2-7,TGTGCCAGCAGAGCGACTAGCGGGCAAGTCTACGAGCAGTACTTC,CASRATSGQVYEQYF
NA,TRBV6-5,NA,TRBJ2-5,TGTGCCAGCACGGAGGAGACCCAGTACTTC,CASTEETQYF
NA,TRBV5-6,NA,TRBJ2-1,TGTGCCAGCAGCTTGCGGGAGGAGCAGTTCTTC,CASSLREEQFF
NA,TRBV5-4,TRBD2,TRBJ2-7,TGTGCCAGCAGTGGGACTAGCTCCTACGAGCAGTACTTC,CASSGTSSYEQYF
NA,TRBV9,TRBD1,TRBJ1-2,TGTGCCAGCAGCCCCCCGGACAGGGACTATGGCTACACCTTC,CASSPPDRDYGYTF
NA,TRBV10-2,TRBD2,TRBJ2-1,TGCGCCAGCAGTCTAGCGGGGACTAGCTCCTACAATGAGCAGTTCTTC,CASSLAGTSSYNEQFF
NA,TRBV19,NA,TRBJ1-4,TGTGCCAGTAGTGACAGATTCAATGAAAAACTGTTTTTT,CASSDRFNEKLFF
once,TRBV14,NA,TRBJ2-3,TGTGCCAGCAGCCCAAGACGGCCACTAACTAGCACAGATACGCAGTATTTT,CASSPRRPLTSTDTQYF
NA,TRBV6-6,TRBD2,TRBJ2-3,TGTGCCAGCAGTCCCGGAGGGCTAGCGGGAGAAAAGTATTTT,CASSPGGLAGEKYF
NA,TRBV4-2,TRBD2,TRBJ2-1,TGTGCCAGCAGCCAAGATCTATCGACTAGCGGGAGGATCAATGAGCAGTTCTTC,CASSQDLSTSGRINEQFF